This T cell receptor (beta chain) appears in the sequencing data of a study of T cells after yellow fever vaccination (dated by TCRdb to the late 2010s). With regard to the full study: The SMART-Seq v4 Ultra Low Input RNA kit was used to prepare libraries from fractions with low cell numbers. Blood samples were taken at several timepoints before and after primary and secondary immunization, and bulk PBMC replicates and cell subsets were isolated. Two healthy male donors, one aged 18 to 30 and one aged 30 to 40 years, made up the cohort. To follow T-cell clones before and after primary and booster YFV17D yellow fever vaccination, bulk TCR alpha and beta repertoires were sequenced over time.

The listed sequencing device is Illumina NovaSeq 6000. TCR cDNA was made using 5'RACE template switching, a step that added a universal primer site and unique molecular identifiers. Priming for cDNA synthesis came from both the TCR alpha and TCR beta constant segments. Library amplification involved two PCR steps, and the second step added sample barcodes and sequencing adapters. Libraries were sequenced on Illumina HiSeq 2500 (2x100 bp) or NovaSeq (2x150 bp). The paper's data handling went like this. Reads were demultiplexed and collapsed into UMI consensus sequences with MIGEC, and V(D)J alignment was performed with MiXCR. Clonotypes responding to the vaccine were identified with edgeR on replicate PBMC samples, with the criteria of FDR below 0.01 and a log2 fold change above 5 up to day 15. Bulk clonotypes were assigned CD4 or CD8 identity according to which sequenced CD4 or CD8 repertoire held them at higher abundance. TCRdb ran its own pipeline on the public reads, namely fastp trimming at Q25 and MiXCR clone calling, and kept in-frame beta chains. Rows are combined by CDR3 protein, so each entry shows the most common genes and DNA. Here the V and J calls rest on TCRdb's processing, not on the authors' analysis. Present in this sample are about 210,000 distinct CDR3 sequences, about 3% of which were seen just once. Around 3% of the sample belongs to the ten largest clones.

Sample treatment or condition, as interpreted from the label and publication: live attenuated yellow fever vaccine strain. PBMCs were isolated from peripheral blood using a standard Ficoll-Paque protocol. Dynabeads CD4 and CD8 positive selection kits were used to isolate CD4 and CD8 T-cell fractions. TriZol was used to extract RNA from bulk PBMCs, from CD4 and CD8 fractions, and from dextramer-positive and dextramer-negative fractions. This clonotype was counted between two and nine times. The specificity of this receptor is unknown. Per-base qualities were not stored, and no clone one base away is much larger. Trimming at the junction amounts to 1 base on V and 3 bases on J, and the germline ends lie 15 bases apart. From its cysteine to its phenylalanine, the CDR3 spans 16 amino acids. Only the CDR3 DNA stays, 48 bases, in frame from base 1. The study at large found these results: Computational filtering was needed because FACS-sorted repertoires could contain abundant contaminating clonotypes from the bulk population. The secondary T-cell response was weaker than the primary response but faster, peaking on day 5 instead of day 15. A small share of clonotypes was detected in both CD4 and CD8 compartments, with the overlap likely arising from convergent recombination. Most clones expanded after primary vaccination were re-detected after the booster (around 96% of CD4 and about nine tenths of CD8), suggesting broad memory maintenance. Because only a couple of donors were included in the study, the extent to which the findings can be generalized is limited.

This specimen consisted of CD4+ T cells sorted from PBMCs, obtained 10 days after the yellow fever booster vaccination. This sequence was found in a man younger than 35 who received the YFV17D yellow fever vaccine. The chain is made from TRBV12-3 or TRBV12-4 and TRBJ1-2, with the D gene too uncertain to name. The DNA sequence follows: TGTGCCAGCAGTTTAGTAGCGACACCGCCACACTATGGCTACACCTTC. It specifies CASSLVATPPHYGYTF.